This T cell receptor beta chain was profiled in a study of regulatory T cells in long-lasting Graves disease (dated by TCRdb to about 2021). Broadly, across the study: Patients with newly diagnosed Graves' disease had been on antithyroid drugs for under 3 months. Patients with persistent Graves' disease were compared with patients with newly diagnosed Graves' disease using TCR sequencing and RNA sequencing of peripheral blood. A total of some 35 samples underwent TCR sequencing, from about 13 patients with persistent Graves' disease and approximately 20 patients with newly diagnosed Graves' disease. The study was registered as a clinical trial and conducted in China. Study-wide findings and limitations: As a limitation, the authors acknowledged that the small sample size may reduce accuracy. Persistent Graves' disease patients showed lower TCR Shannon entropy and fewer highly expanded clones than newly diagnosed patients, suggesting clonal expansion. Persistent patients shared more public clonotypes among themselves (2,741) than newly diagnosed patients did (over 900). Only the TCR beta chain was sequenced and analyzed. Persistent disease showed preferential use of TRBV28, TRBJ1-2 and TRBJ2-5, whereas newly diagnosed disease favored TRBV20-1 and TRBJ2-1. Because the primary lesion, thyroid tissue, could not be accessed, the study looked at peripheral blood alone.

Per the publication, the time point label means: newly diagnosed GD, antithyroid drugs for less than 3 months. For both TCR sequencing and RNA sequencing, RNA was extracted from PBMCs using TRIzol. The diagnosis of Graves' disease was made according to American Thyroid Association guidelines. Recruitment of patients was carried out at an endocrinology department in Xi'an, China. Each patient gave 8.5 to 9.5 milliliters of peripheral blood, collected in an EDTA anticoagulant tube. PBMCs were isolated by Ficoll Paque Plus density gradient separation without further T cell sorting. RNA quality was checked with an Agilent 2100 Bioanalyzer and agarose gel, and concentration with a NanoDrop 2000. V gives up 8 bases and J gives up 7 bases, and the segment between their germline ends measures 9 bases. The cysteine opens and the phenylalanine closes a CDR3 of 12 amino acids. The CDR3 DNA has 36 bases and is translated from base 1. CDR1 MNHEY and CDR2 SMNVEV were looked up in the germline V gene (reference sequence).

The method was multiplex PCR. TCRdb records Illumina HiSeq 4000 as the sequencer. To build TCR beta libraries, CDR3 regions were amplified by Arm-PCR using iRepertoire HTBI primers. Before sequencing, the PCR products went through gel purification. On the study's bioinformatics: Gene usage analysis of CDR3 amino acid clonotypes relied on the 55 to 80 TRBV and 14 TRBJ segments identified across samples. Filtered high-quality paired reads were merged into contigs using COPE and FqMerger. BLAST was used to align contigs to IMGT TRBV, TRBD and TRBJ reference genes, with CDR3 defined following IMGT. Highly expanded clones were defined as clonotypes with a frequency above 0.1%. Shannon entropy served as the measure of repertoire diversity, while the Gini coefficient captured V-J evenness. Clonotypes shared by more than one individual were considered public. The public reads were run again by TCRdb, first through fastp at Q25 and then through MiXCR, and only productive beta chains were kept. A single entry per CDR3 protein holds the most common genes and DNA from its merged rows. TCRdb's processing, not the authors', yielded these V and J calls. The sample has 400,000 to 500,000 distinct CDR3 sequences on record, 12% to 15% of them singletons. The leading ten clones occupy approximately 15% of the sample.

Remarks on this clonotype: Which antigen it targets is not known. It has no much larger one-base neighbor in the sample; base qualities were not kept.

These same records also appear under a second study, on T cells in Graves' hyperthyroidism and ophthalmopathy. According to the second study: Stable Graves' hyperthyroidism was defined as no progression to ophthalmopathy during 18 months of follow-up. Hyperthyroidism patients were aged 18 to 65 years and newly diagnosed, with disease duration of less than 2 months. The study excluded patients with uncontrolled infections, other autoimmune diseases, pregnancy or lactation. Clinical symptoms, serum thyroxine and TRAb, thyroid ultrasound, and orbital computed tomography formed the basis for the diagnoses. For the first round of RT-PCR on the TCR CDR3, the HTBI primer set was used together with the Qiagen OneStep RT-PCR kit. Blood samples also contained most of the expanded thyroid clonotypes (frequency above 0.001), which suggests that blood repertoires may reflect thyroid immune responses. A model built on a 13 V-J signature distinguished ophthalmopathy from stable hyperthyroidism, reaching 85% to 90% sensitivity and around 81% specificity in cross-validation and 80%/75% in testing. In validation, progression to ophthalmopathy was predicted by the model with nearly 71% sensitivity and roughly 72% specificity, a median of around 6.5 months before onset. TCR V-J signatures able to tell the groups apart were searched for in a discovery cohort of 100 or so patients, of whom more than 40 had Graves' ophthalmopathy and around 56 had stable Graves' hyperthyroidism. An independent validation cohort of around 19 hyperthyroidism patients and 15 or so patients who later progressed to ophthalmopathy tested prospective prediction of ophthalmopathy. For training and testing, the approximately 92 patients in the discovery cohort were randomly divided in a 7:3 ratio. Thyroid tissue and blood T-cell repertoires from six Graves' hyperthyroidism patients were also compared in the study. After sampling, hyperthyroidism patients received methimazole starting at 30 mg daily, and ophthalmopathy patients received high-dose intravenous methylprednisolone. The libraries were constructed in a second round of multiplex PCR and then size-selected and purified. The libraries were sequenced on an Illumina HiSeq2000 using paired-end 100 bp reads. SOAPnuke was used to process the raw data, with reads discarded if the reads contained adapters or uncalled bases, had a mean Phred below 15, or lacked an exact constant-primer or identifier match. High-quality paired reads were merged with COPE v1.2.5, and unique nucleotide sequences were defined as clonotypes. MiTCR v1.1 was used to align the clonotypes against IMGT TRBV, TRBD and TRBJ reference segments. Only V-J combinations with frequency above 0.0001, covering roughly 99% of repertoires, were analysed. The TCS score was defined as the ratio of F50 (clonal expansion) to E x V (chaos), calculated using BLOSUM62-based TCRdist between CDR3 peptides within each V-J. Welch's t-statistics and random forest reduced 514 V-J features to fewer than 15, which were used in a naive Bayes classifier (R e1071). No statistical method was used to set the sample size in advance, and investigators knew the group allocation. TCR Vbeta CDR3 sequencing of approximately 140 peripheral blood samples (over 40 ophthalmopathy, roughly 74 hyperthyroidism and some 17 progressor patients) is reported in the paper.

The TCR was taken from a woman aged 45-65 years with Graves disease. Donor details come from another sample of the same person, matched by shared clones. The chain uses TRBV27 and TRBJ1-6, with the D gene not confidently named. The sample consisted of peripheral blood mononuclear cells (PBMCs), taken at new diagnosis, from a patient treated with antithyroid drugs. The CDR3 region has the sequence CASSIWNSPLHF. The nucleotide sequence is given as TGTGCCAGCTCCATTTGGAATTCACCCCTCCACTTT.